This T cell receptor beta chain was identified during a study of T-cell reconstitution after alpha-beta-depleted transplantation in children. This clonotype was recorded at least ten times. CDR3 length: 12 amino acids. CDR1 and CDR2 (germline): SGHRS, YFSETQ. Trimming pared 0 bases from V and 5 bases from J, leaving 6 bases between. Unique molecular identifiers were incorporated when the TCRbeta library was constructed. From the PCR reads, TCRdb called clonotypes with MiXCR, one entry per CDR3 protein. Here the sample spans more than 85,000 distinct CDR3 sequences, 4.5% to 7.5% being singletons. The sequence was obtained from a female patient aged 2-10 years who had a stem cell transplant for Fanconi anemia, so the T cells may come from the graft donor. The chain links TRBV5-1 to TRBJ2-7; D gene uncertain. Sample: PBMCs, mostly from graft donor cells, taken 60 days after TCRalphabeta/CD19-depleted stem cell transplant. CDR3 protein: CASSLAFNEQYF. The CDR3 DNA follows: TGCGCCAGCAGCTTGGCTTTCAACGAGCAGTACTTC.